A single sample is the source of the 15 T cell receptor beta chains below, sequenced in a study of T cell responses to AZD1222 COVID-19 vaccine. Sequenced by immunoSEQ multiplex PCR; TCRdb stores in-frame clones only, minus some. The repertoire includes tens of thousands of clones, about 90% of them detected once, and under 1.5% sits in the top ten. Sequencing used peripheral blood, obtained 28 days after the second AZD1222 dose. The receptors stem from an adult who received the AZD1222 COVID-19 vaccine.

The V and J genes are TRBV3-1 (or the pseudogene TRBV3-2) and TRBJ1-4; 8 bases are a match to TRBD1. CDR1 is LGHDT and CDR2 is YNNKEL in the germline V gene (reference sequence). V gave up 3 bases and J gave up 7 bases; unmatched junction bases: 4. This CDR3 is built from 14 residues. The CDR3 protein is CASSQPDRGEKLFF. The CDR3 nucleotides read TGTGCCAGCAGCCAGCCTGACAGGGGTGAAAAACTGTTTTTT.

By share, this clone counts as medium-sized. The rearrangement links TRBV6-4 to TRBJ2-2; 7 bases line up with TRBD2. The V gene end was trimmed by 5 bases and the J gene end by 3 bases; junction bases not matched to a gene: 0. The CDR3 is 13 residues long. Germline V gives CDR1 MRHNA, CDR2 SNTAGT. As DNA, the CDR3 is TGTGCCAGCAGTAGCGGGGACACCGGGGAGCTGTTTTTT. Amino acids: CASSSGDTGELFF.

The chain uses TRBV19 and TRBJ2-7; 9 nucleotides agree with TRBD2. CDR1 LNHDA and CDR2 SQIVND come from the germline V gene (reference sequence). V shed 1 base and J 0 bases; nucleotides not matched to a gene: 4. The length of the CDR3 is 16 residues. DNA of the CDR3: TGTGCCAGTAGTATAGCTAGCGGGACCACCTCCTACGAGCAGTACTTC. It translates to CASSIASGTTSYEQYF.

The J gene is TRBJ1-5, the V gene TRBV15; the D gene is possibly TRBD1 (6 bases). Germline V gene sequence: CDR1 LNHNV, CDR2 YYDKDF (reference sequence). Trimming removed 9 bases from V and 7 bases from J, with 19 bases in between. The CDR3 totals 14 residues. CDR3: CATSITGGHQPQHF. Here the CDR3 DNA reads TGTGCCACTTCTATTACGGGGGGGCACCAGCCCCAGCATTTT.

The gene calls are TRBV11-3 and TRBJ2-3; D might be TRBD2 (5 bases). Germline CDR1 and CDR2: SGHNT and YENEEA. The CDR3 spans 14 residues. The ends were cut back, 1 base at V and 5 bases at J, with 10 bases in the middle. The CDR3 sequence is CASSLGLGGDTQYF. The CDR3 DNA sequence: TGTGCCAGCAGCTTAGGTCTAGGAGGAGATACGCAGTATTTT.

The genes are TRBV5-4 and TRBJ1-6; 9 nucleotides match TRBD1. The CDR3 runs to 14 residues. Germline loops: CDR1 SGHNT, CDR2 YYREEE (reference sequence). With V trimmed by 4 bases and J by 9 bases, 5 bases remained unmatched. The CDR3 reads CASSGDRVLSPLHF. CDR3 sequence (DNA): TGTGCCAGCAGCGGGGACAGGGTACTTTCACCCCTCCACTTT. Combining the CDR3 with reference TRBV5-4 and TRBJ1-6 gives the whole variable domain ETGVTQSPTHLIKTRGQQVTLRCSSQSGHNTVSWYQQALGQGPQFIFQYYREEENGRGNFPPRFSGLQFPNYSSELNVNALELDDSALYLCASSGDRVLSPLHFGNGTRLTVT.

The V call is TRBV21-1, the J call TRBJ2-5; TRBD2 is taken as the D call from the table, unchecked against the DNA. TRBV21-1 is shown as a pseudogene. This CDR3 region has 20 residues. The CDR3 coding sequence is TGTGCCAGCAGCACAACGAAGATTGAAACTAGCGGGAAGAAACAAGAGACCCAGTACTTC. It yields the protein CASSTTKIETSGKKQETQYF.

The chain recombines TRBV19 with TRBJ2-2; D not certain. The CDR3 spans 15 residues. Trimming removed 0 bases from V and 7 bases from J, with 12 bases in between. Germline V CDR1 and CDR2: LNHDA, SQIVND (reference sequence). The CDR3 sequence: CASSIETARGGELFF. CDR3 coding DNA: TGTGCCAGTAGTATAGAGACTGCCCGTGGCGGGGAGCTGTTTTTT.

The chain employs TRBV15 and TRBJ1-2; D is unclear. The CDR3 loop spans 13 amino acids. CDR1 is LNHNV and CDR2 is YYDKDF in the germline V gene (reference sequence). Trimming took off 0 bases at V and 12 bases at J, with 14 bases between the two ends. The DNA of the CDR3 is TGTGCCACCAGCAGAGATGGCACAACAAAAAACACCTTC. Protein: CATSRDGTTKNTF. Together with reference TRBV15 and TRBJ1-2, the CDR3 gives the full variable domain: DAMVIQNPRYQVTQFGKPVTLSCSQTLNHNVMYWYQQKSSQAPKLLFHYYDKDFNNEADTPDNFQSRRPNTSFCFLDIRSPGLGDTAMYLCATSRDGTTKNTFGSGTRLTVV.

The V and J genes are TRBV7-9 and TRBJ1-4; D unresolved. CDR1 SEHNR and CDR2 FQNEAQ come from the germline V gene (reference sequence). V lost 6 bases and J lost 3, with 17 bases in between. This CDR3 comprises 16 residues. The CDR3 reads CASSNTAGSPNEKLFF. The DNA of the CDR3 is TGTGCCAGCAGTAACACGGCGGGCAGTCCTAATGAAAAACTGTTTTTT.

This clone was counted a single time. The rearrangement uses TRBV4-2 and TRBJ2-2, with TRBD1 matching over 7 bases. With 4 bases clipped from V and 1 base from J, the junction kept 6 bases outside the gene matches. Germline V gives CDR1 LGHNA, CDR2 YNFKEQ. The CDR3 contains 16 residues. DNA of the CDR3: TGTGCCAGCAGCCTTGTGAACAGGGGGAACACCGGGGAGCTGTTTTTT. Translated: CASSLVNRGNTGELFF.

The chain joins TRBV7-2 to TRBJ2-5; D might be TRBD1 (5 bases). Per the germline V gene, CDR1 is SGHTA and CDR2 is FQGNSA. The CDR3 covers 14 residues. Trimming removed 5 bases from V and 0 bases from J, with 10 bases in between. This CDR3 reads CASSTGHNQETQYF. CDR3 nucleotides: TGTGCCAGCAGCACTGGACATAACCAAGAGACCCAGTACTTC.

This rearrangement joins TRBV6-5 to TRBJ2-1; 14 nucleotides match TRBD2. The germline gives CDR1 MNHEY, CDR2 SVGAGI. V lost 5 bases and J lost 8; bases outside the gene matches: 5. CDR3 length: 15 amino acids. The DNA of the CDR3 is TGTGCCAGCAGTATGACTAGCGGGAGGGCCTATGAGCAGTTCTTC. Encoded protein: CASSMTSGRAYEQFF.

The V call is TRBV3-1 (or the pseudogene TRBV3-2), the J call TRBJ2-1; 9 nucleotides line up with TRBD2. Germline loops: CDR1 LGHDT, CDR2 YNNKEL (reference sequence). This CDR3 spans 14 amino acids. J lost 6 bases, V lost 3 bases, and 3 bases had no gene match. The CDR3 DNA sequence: TGTGCCAGCAGCCAGTTAGCGGGAGTCAATGAGCAGTTCTTC. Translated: CASSQLAGVNEQFF.

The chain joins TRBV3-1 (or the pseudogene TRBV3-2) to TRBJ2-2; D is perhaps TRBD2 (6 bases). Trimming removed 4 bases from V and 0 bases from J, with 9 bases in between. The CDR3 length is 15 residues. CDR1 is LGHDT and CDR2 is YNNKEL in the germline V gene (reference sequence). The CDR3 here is CASSLGGANTGELFF. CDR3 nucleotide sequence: TGTGCCAGCAGCCTAGGCGGGGCGAACACCGGGGAGCTGTTTTTT.